One sample yielded the 5 T cell receptor beta chains listed below, sequenced in a study of blood T cells in healthy people across ages. Together with a sample-barcoded 5' primer, a J-beta primer mix was included in a second PCR lasting about 6 to 12 cycles. TCRdb independently ran MiXCR on the 5' RACE reads; one entry per CDR3 protein. Of under 2 million distinct CDR3 sequences in the sample, 30% to 35% were seen once. The sample was blood. These receptors all stem from a woman aged 30 to 39 in good health.

To note about this clonotype: The junction shows a germline mismatch at one end, possibly a read error. This sequence joins TRBV7-9 and TRBJ2-7; D gene uncertain. Germline assignment: CDR1 SEHNR and CDR2 FQNEAQ (reference sequence). The CDR3 has 14 residues. In DNA, the CDR3 is TGTGTCAGCAGCTTAATCCCAAGCTCCTACGAGCAGTACTTC. Amino acids: CVSSLIPSSYEQYF.

On this clonotype: A much larger clone lies one base from this, so it may be a read error. V and J are TRBV7-2 and TRBJ2-3; the match to TRBD2 covers 7 bases. The junction had 8 bases not matched to a gene; V was cut back by 1 base and J by 4 bases. This CDR3 has 16 amino acids. Germline loops: CDR1 SGHTA, CDR2 FQGNSA. CDR3 protein: CASSLVLVGGSDTQYF. CDR3 sequence (DNA): TGTGCCAGCAGCTTAGTCCTAGTGGGAGGGTCAGATACGCAGTATTTT.

The chain has TRBV12-5 and TRBJ2-1; TRBD2 matches at 16 bases. Germline CDR1 LGHNT, CDR2 FRNRAP. The CDR3 spans 21 residues. With V trimmed by 0 bases and J by 4 bases, 12 bases remained unmatched. The CDR3 spells CASGLVSSGLAGGKSYNEQFF. As DNA, the CDR3 is TGTGCTAGTGGTTTGGTGTCCTCGGGACTAGCGGGGGGGAAGAGTTACAATGAGCAGTTCTTC.

In its sample, this clonotype was seen a few times. The chain is built from TRBV4-1 and TRBJ2-3; weak D call: TRBD2 (6 bases). The CDR3 sequence is 15 residues long. V was trimmed by 0 bases and J by 2 bases, leaving 9 bases between them. Germline V gives CDR1 MGHRA, CDR2 YSYEKL. The CDR3, as DNA: TGCGCCAGCAGCCAAGATCCGGGGGACACAGATACGCAGTATTTT. Translation: CASSQDPGDTDTQYF.

In this sample, this clonotype turned up once. The chain joins TRBV4-1 to TRBJ2-7, with D possibly being TRBD2 (6 bases). The V gene lost 0 bases and the J gene lost 1 base, with 16 bases spanning the gap. The CDR3 totals 17 residues. Germline V gene sequence: CDR1 MGHRA, CDR2 YSYEKL. CDR3 region: CASSQDRVNGGSYEQYF. CDR3 nucleotide sequence: TGCGCCAGCAGCCAAGATCGGGTTAATGGGGGGTCCTACGAGCAGTACTTC.